The T cell receptor beta chain under discussion was sequenced for a study of T cell clones after liver transplantation. About the research overall: Timepoints were pre-transplant, pre-withdrawal, and after withdrawal was completed or failed. The study, taken as a whole, reports: The donor-reactive repertoire was only partly measurable in a couple of subjects, lacking donor cells.

As to this clone: The antigen is not known.

V lost 7 bases to trimming and J lost 7 bases; unmatched junction nucleotides: 12. Germline CDR1 is SQVTM and CDR2 is ANQGSEA. The CDR3 runs to 13 residues. The protocol was immunoSEQ multiplex PCR, while the TCRdb copy is restricted to in-frame clones and leaves out a portion. The data contain tens of thousands of clones, 71% of them singletons. The sequencing used CD4+ T cells from blood, collected before liver transplant. This clonotype was obtained from a human donor who received a liver transplant. The rearrangement uses TRBV29-1 and TRBJ1-2; 7 bases align to TRBD1. CDR3 sequence: CSAILGGAGGYTF. CDR3 coding DNA: TGCAGCGCGATCCTAGGGGGCGCCGGTGGCTACACCTTC.